A selection of T cell receptor beta chains follows, all from one sample in a study of blood T cell repertoires in COVID-19. Assay used: immunoSEQ multiplex PCR; TCRdb lists only in-frame clones, some missing. The data contain about 160,000 clones, about 92% of them singletons. The sequenced material came from peripheral blood. The receptors originated from a man aged 30-40 years with COVID-19, enrolled during active disease. Each CDR3 is given with its conserved first and last residue. Each record gives: J gene, D gene, V gene, clone size, CDR3 DNA, CDR3 protein. The D gene is left open where the match is weak. Not all rows give a size; the values are once, few, many and, for expanded clones, a class.

j_gene: TRBJ2-1; d_gene: TRBD2; v_gene: TRBV6-5; abundance: once; CDR3nt: TGTGCCAGCAGTTCCGGGACTAGCGGGGCATACAATGAGCAGTTCTTC; CDR3aa: CASSSGTSGAYNEQFF
j_gene: TRBJ1-5; d_gene: -; v_gene: TRBV27; abundance: once; CDR3nt: TGTGCCAGCAGTCCCAGTAGGGGGGGGAGCAATCAGCCCCAGCATTTT; CDR3aa: CASSPSRGGSNQPQHF
j_gene: TRBJ1-2; d_gene: -; v_gene: TRBV6-2/TRBV6-3; abundance: once; CDR3nt: TGTGCCAGCAGTTACTTAGGGAGCTATGGCTACACCTTC; CDR3aa: CASSYLGSYGYTF
j_gene: TRBJ2-3; d_gene: TRBD1; v_gene: TRBV19; abundance: -; CDR3nt: TGTGCCAGCTGGGACAGGGGGCAAAATACGCAGTATTTT; CDR3aa: CASWDRGQNTQYF
j_gene: TRBJ1-2; d_gene: -; v_gene: TRBV4-3; abundance: -; CDR3nt: TGCGCCAGCAGCCAAGATTCCGCAGGGACACCTGTCTATGGCTACACCTTC; CDR3aa: CASSQDSAGTPVYGYTF
j_gene: TRBJ2-5; d_gene: TRBD2; v_gene: TRBV6-1; abundance: -; CDR3nt: TGTGCCAGCAGTGAACTAGCGGGACAACAAGAGACCCAGTACTTC; CDR3aa: CASSELAGQQETQYF
j_gene: TRBJ2-3; d_gene: TRBD2; v_gene: TRBV5-1; abundance: -; CDR3nt: TGCGCCAGCAGCTTGGCCCCTAGCGGGGTCAACACAGATACGCAGTATTTT; CDR3aa: CASSLAPSGVNTDTQYF
j_gene: TRBJ2-5; d_gene: TRBD2; v_gene: TRBV3-1/TRBV3-2; abundance: -; CDR3nt: TGTGCCAGCAGCCAAGACACCATGGGGACTAGCCAAGAGACCCAGTACTTC; CDR3aa: CASSQDTMGTSQETQYF
j_gene: TRBJ2-1; d_gene: TRBD1; v_gene: TRBV5-1; abundance: -; CDR3nt: TGCGCCAGCGGCCAACAGGGGGGTACCGAGGAGCAGTTCTTC; CDR3aa: CASGQQGGTEEQFF
j_gene: TRBJ2-1; d_gene: TRBD1; v_gene: TRBV3-1/TRBV3-2; abundance: -; CDR3nt: TGTGCCAGCAGCCTGACCGGGACAGGGATGTATGAGCAGTTCTTC; CDR3aa: CASSLTGTGMYEQFF
j_gene: TRBJ2-7; d_gene: -; v_gene: TRBV28; abundance: -; CDR3nt: TGTGCCAGCAGTTTGCGACAATCCTACGAGCAGTACTTC; CDR3aa: CASSLRQSYEQYF
j_gene: TRBJ1-1; d_gene: -; v_gene: TRBV4-3; abundance: -; CDR3nt: TGCGCCAGCAGCCAAGAGGGCAGGGAGGACACTGAAGCTTTCTTT; CDR3aa: CASSQEGREDTEAFF
j_gene: TRBJ2-3; d_gene: TRBD2; v_gene: TRBV28; abundance: once; CDR3nt: TGTGCCAGCAGAAGCGGGAGTACGATAAATACGCAGTATTTT; CDR3aa: CASRSGSTINTQYF
j_gene: TRBJ2-1; d_gene: TRBD1; v_gene: TRBV7-9; abundance: -; CDR3nt: TGTGCCAGCAGCTCATCAACAGGGGGGACCTTTTCCTACAATGAGCAGTTCTTC; CDR3aa: CASSSSTGGTFSYNEQFF